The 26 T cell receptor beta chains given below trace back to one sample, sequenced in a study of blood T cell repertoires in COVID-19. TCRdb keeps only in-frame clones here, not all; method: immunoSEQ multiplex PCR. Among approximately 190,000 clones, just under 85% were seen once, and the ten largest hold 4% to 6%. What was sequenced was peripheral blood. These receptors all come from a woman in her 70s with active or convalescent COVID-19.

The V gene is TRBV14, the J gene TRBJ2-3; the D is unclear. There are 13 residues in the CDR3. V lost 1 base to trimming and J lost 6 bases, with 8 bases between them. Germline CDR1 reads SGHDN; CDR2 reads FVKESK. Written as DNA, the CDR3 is TGTGCCAGCAGCCAAGTCCCCCGGGATACGCAGTATTTT. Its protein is CASSQVPRDTQYF.

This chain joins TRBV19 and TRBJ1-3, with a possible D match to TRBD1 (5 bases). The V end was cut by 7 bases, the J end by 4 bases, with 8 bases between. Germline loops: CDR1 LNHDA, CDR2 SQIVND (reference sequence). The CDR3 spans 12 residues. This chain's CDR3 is CASNDRGNTIYF. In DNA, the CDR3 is TGTGCCAGTAACGACAGAGGAAACACCATATATTTT.

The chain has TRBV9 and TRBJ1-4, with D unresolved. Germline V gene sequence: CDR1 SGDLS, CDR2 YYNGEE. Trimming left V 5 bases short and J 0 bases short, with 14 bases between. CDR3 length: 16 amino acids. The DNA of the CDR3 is TGTGCCAGCAGTATTACTGGGCAGTCAACTAATGAAAAACTGTTTTTT. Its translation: CASSITGQSTNEKLFF. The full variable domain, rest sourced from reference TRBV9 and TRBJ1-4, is DSGVTQTPKHLITATGQRVTLRCSPRSGDLSVYWYQQSLDQGLQFLIQYYNGEERAKGNILERFSAQQFPDLHSELNLSSLELGDSALYFCASSITGQSTNEKLFFGSGTQLSVL.

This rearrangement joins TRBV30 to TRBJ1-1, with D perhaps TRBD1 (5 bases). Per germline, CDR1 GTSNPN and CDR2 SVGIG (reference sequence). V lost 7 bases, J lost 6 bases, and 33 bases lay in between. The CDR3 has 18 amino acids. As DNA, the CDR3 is TGTGCCTCCAAACCTCGTCTCGGCGCAGGCCCGCAGGGTGCTGAAGCTTTCTTT. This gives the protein CASKPRLGAGPQGAEAFF.

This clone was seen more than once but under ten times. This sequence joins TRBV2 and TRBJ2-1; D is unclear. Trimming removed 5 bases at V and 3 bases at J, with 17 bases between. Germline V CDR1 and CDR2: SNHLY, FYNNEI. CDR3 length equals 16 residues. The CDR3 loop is CASSPLIYGGYNEQFF. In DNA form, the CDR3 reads TGTGCCAGCAGTCCTCTGATCTACGGCGGCTACAATGAGCAGTTCTTC. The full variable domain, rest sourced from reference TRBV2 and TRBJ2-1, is EPEVTQTPSHQVTQMGQEVILRCVPISNHLYFYWYRQILGQKVEFLVSFYNNEISEKSEIFDDQFSVERPDGSNFTLKIRSTKLEDSAMYFCASSPLIYGGYNEQFFGPGTRLTVL.

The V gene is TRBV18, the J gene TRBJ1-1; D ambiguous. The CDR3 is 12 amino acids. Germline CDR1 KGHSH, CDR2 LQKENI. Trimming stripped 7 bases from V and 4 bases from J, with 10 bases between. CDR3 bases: TGTGCCAGCTTTACCCGAGGCACTGAAGCTTTCTTT. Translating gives CASFTRGTEAFF.

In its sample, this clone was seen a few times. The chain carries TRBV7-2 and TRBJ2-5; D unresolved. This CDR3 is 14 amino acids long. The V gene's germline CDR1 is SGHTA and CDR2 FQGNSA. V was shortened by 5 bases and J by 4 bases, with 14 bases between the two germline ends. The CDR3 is CASSPAVESETQYF. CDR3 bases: TGTGCCAGCAGCCCGGCGGTGGAATCAGAGACCCAGTACTTC.

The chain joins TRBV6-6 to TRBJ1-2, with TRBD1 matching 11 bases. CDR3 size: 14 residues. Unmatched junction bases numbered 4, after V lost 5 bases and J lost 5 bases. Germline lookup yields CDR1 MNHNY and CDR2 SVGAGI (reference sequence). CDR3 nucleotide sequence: TGTGCCAGCAGTGGACAGGGGGCGGGGTATGGCTACACCTTC. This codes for CASSGQGAGYGYTF.

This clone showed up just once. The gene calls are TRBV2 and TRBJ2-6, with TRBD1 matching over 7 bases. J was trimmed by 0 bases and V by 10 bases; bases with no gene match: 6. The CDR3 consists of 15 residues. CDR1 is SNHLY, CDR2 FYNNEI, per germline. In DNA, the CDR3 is TGTGCCACATCCAGGGGGTACTCTGGGGCCAACGTCCTGACTTTC. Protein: CATSRGYSGANVLTF. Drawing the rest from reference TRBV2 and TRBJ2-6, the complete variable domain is EPEVTQTPSHQVTQMGQEVILRCVPISNHLYFYWYRQILGQKVEFLVSFYNNEISEKSEIFDDQFSVERPDGSNFTLKIRSTKLEDSAMYFCATSRGYSGANVLTFGAGSRLTVL.

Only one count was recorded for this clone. Written as DNA, the CDR3 is TGTGCCTGGAGCGGCGAGACAGGGGCACAGGAGACCCAGTACTTC. Translating gives CAWSGETGAQETQYF. The rearrangement joins TRBV30 to TRBJ2-5, with 8 nucleotides matching TRBD1. There are 15 residues in the CDR3. V lost 3 bases and J lost 5; bases outside the gene matches: 11. The V gene's germline CDR1 is GTSNPN and CDR2 SVGIG (reference sequence). Full variable domain (rest looked up from reference TRBV30 and TRBJ2-5): SQTIHQWPATLVQPVGSPLSLECTVEGTSNPNLYWYRQAAGRGLQLLFYSVGIGQISSEVPQNLSASRPQDRQFILSSKKLLLSDSGFYLCAWSGETGAQETQYFGPGTRLLVL.

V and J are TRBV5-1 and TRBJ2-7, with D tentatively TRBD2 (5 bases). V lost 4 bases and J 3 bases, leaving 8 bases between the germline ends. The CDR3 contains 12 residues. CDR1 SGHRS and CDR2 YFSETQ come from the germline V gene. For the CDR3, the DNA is TGCGCCAGCAGCCTCGGAGGCTACGAGCAGTACTTC. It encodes CASSLGGYEQYF.

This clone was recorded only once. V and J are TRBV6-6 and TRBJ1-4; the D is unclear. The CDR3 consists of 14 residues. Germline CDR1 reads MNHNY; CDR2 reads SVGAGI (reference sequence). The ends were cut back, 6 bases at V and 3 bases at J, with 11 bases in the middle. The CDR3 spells CASRATPANEKLFF. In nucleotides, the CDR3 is TGTGCCAGCAGGGCAACCCCCGCTAATGAAAAACTGTTTTTT.

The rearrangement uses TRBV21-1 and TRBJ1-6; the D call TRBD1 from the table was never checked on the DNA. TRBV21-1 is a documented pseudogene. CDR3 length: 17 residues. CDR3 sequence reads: CASSNRTGKSYNSPLHF. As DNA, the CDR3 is TGTGCCAGCAGCAACAGGACAGGGAAATCCTATAATTCACCCCTCCACTTT.

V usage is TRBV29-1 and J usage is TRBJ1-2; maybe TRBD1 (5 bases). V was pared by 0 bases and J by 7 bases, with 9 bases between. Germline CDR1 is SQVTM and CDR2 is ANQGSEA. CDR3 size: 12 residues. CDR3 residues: CSVEDQQGGYTF. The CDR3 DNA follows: TGCAGCGTTGAAGATCAGCAGGGTGGCTACACCTTC.

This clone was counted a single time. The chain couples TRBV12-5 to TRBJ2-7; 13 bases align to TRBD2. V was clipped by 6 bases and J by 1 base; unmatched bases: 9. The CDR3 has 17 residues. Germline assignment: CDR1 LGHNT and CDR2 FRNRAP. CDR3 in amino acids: CASGRGLAGVRSYEQYF. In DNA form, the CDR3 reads TGTGCTAGTGGCCGCGGACTAGCGGGAGTTCGTTCCTACGAGCAGTACTTC.

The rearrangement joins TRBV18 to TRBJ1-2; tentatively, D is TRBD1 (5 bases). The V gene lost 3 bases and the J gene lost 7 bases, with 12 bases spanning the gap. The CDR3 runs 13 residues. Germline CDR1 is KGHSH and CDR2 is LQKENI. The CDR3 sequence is CASSPPGGIGYTF. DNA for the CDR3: TGTGCCAGCTCACCTCCCGGGGGAATTGGCTACACCTTC.

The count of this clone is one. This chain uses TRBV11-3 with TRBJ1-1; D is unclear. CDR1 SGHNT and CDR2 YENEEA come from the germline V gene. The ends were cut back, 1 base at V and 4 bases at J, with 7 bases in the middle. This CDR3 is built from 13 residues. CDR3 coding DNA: TGTGCCAGCAGCTTAGGGTTTAGCACTGAAGCTTTCTTT. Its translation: CASSLGFSTEAFF.

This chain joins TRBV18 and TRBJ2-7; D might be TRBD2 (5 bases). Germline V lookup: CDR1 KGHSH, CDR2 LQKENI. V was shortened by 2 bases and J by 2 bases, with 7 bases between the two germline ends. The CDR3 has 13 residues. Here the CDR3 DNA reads TGTGCCAGCTCACCAGAACTAGCCTACGAGCAGTACTTC. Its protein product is CASSPELAYEQYF.

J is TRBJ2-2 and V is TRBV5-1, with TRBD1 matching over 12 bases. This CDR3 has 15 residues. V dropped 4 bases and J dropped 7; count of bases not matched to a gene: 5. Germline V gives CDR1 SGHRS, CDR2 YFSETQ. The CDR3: CASSRDRGLFGELFF. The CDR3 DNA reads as TGCGCCAGCAGCAGGGACAGGGGGCTCTTCGGGGAGCTGTTTTTT. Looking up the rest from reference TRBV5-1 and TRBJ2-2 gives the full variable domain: KAGVTQTPRYLIKTRGQQVTLSCSPISGHRSVSWYQQTPGQGLQFLFEYFSETQRNKGNFPGRFSGRQFSNSRSEMNVSTLELGDSALYLCASSRDRGLFGELFFGEGSRLTVL.

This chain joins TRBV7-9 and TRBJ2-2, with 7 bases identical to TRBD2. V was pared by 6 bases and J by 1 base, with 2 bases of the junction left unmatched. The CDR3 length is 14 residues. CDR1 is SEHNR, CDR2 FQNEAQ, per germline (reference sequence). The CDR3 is CASRGGRNTGELFF. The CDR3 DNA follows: TGTGCCAGCAGGGGCGGGAGGAACACCGGGGAGCTGTTTTTT.

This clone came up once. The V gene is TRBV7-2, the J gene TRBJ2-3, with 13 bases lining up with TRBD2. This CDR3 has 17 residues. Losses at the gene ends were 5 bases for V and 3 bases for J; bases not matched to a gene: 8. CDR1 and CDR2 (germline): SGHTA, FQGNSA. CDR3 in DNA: TGTGCCAGCAGCCTCATGGGGACTAGCGGGATGACAGATACGCAGTATTTT. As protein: CASSLMGTSGMTDTQYF.

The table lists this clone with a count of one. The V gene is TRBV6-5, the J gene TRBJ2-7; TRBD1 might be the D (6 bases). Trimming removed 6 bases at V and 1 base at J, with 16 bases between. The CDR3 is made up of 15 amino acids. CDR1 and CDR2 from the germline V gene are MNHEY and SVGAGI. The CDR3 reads CASSPISRGSYEQYF. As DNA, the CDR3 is TGTGCCAGCAGCCCCATTTCGAGGGGGTCCTACGAGCAGTACTTC.

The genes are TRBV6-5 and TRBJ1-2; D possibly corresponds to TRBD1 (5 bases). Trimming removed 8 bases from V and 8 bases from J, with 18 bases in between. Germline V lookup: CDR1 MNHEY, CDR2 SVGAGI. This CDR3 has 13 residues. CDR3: CASRAGSKVGYTF. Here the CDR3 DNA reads TGTGCCAGCCGGGCAGGGTCTAAAGTGGGCTACACCTTC.

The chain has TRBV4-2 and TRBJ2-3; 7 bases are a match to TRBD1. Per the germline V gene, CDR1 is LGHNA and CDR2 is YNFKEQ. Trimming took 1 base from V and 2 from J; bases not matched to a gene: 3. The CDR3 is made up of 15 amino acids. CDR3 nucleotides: TGTGCCAGCAGCCAAGCGACAGGGACCACAGATACGCAGTATTTT. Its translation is CASSQATGTTDTQYF.

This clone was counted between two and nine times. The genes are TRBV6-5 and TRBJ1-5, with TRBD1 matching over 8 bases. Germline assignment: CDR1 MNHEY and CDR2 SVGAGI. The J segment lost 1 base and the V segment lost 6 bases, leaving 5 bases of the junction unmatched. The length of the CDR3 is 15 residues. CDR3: CASRTGDGSNQPQHF. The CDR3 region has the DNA TGTGCCAGCAGGACAGGGGATGGCAGCAATCAGCCCCAGCATTTT.

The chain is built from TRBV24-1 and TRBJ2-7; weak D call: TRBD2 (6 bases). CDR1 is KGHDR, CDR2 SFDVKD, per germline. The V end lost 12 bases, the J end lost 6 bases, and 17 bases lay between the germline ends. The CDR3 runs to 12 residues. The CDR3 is CAPARGSSEQYF. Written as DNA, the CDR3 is TGTGCCCCTGCCCGGGGGTCCAGCGAGCAGTACTTC.